This record looks at one T cell receptor (beta chain) sequence and its context. The sample is drawn from a study of control samples from healthy donors and cancer patients. Profiling relied on immunoSEQ multiplex PCR, and the TCRdb table lists in-frame clones only, not all of them. The sample shows about 170,000 clones, 91% of them seen only once. This TCR was sampled from a woman aged 30 to 39 in good health. The specimen sequenced was blood.

The CDR3: CATSDGSGLNTGELFF. CDR3 sequence (DNA): TGTGCCACCAGTGATGGAAGCGGGTTAAACACCGGGGAGCTGTTTTTT. The J gene is TRBJ2-2, the V gene TRBV24-1; maybe TRBD2 (6 bases). Germline V CDR1 and CDR2: KGHDR, SFDVKD. V lost 3 bases and J lost 2, with 12 bases in between. This CDR3 comprises 16 residues.